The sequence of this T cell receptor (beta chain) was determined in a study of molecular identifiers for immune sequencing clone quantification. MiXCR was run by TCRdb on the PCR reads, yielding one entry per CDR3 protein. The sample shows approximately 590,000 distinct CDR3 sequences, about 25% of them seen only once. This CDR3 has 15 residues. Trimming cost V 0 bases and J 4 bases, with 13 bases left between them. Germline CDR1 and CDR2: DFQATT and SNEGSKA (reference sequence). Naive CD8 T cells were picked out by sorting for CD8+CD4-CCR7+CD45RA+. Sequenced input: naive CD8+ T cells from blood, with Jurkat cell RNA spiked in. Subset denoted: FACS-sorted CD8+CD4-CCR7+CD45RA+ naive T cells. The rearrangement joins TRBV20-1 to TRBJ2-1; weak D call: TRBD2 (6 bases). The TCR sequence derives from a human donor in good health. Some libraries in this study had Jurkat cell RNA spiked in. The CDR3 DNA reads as TGCAGTGCTAGAGATTTAACGGGGGATTACAATGAGCAGTTCTTC. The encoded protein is CSARDLTGDYNEQFF.